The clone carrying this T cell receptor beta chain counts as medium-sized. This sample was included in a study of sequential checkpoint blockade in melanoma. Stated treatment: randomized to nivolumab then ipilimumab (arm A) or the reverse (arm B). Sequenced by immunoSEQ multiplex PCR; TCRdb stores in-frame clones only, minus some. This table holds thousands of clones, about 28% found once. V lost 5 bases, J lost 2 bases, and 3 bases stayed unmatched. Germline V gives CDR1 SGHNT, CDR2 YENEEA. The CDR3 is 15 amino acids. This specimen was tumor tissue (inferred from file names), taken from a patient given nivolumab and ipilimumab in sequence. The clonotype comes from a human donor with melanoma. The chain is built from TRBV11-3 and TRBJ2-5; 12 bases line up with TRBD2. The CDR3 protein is CASSQLAGGQETQYF. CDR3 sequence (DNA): TGTGCCAGCAGCCAGCTAGCGGGGGGGCAAGAGACCCAGTACTTC.